The next 11 T cell receptor beta chains were all read from a single sample in a study of blood T cells in healthy people across ages. Through a sample-barcoded 5' primer and a J-beta primer mix, a second PCR was run for 7 to 11 cycles. TCRdb independently ran MiXCR on the 5' RACE reads; one entry per CDR3 protein. The data hold approximately 580,000 distinct CDR3 sequences, with 24% observed a single time. These data were likewise used in another study, on T cells of mothers and their children.

Sequencing was performed on blood. The origin of the receptors is a boy aged 5-17 years in good health.

This clonotype was observed a single time. V gene TRBV20-1 combines with J gene TRBJ2-4; D is possibly TRBD1 (5 bases). Germline loops: CDR1 DFQATT, CDR2 SNEGSKA (reference sequence). The CDR3 is 14 residues long. V dropped 5 bases and J dropped 0 bases, with 11 bases sitting between them. The CDR3 region is CSAGDRLAKNIQYF. As DNA, the CDR3 is TGCAGTGCTGGCGACAGACTAGCCAAAAACATTCAGTACTTC.

This chain uses TRBV4-3 with TRBJ2-3, with 9 bases matching TRBD1. CDR1 is LGHNA and CDR2 is YSLEER in the germline V gene. This CDR3 spans 18 amino acids. V shed 1 base and J 2 bases; nucleotides not matched to a gene: 10. DNA of the CDR3: TGCGCCAGCAGCCAAGCCCTAAGTTGGGACAGGGTCACAGATACGCAGTATTTT. Amino acid sequence: CASSQALSWDRVTDTQYF.

This clonotype was picked up a small number of times. This chain connects TRBV19 to TRBJ1-1; 7 bases line up with TRBD1. This CDR3 contains 14 residues. The germline V gene has CDR1 LNHDA and CDR2 SQIVND (reference sequence). After removal of 5 bases from V and 4 bases from J, the junction contained 7 bases not matched to a gene. CDR3 sequence (DNA): TGTGCCAGTAGTCATCGAGGGGGCGGCACTGAAGCTTTCTTT. Protein sequence: CASSHRGGGTEAFF.

Concerning this clonotype: The junction shows a germline mismatch at one end, possibly a read error. The chain employs TRBV7-9 and TRBJ2-5, with no clear D. The CDR3 covers 13 residues. Germline V CDR1 and CDR2: SEHNR, FQNEAQ (reference sequence). The CDR3 here is CASSLMNQGTQYF. CDR3 in DNA: TGTGCCAGCAGCTTAATGAATCAAGGGACCCAGTACTTC.

This clonotype was found a few times. The chain carries TRBV5-1 and TRBJ2-5; 7 nucleotides line up with TRBD2. CDR1 and CDR2 from the germline V gene are SGHRS and YFSETQ. V was pared by 4 bases and J by 5 bases, with 8 bases of the junction left unmatched. This CDR3 spans 14 amino acids. DNA for the CDR3: TGCGCCAGCAGCGGGGGGGACCCTGGGGAGACCCAGTACTTC. It translates to CASSGGDPGETQYF.

The V gene is TRBV11-1, the J gene TRBJ2-1, with TRBD2 matching over 14 bases. The CDR3 is 20 amino acids. V dropped 2 bases and J dropped 0; count of bases not matched to a gene: 9. Germline CDR1 and CDR2: SGHAT and FQDESV (reference sequence). As DNA, the CDR3 is TGTGCCAGCAGCTTACTTCAGGGACTAGCGGGGGTGAGCTCCTACAATGAGCAGTTCTTC. This encodes CASSLLQGLAGVSSYNEQFF.

This clonotype appeared a few times. The rearrangement joins TRBV4-2 to TRBJ2-7; D is perhaps TRBD1 (5 bases). The ends were cut back, 1 base at V and 0 bases at J, with 7 bases in the middle. CDR1 is LGHNA and CDR2 is YNFKEQ in the germline V gene. The CDR3 is 14 residues long. The CDR3, as DNA: TGTGCCAGCAGCCAAGTACAGGACTCCTACGAGCAGTACTTC. Its protein is CASSQVQDSYEQYF.

This chain links TRBV4-3 with TRBJ2-3, with D perhaps TRBD1 (6 bases). Germline V gene data show CDR1 as LGHNA and CDR2 as YSLEER. The CDR3 runs 16 residues. V was cut by 1 base and J by 6 bases, with 17 bases left in between. CDR3 coding DNA: TGCGCCAGCAGCCAAGGGCAGGGGCGGGTTTGGGATACGCAGTATTTT. This translates into CASSQGQGRVWDTQYF.

This clonotype was counted only a few times. The gene calls are TRBV19 and TRBJ2-4; D may be TRBD2 (5 bases). Germline values: CDR1 LNHDA, CDR2 SQIVND (reference sequence). There are 13 residues in the CDR3. V gave up 7 bases and J gave up 2 bases, with 9 bases separating them. The CDR3 loop reads CASNTGTKNIQYF. CDR3 coding DNA: TGTGCCAGTAATACCGGGACCAAAAACATTCAGTACTTC.

This chain joins TRBV4-3 and TRBJ2-5, with TRBD2 as a possible D gene (5 bases). The DNA end favors TRBJ2-1, so the J call may be wrong. The CDR3 runs to 16 residues. The germline CDR1 and CDR2 sequences are LGHNA and YSLEER. CDR3 bases: TGCGCCAGCAGCCAAGATTTGGGGTATCGGGGCAATGAGCAGTTCTTC. Protein sequence: CASSQDLGYRGNEQFF.

The chain employs TRBV7-2 and TRBJ1-1, with no clear D. Trimming shortened V by 6 bases and J by 3 bases, and 11 bases separated the two germline ends. The V gene's germline CDR1 is SGHTA and CDR2 FQGNSA. This CDR3 spans 13 amino acids. The CDR3 loop reads CASSLAVDTEAFF. The CDR3 DNA follows: TGTGCCAGCAGTCTGGCGGTGGACACTGAAGCTTTCTTT.